This T cell receptor beta chain comes out of a study of T cells in women clearing cervical HPV infection. The germline V and J ends were trimmed by 3 bases and 0 bases, with 4 bases remaining between them. The CDR3 length is 13 residues. About this clone: Coverage ceases 3 residues before the CDR3 finishes, and the germline J gene fills in the end.

TCRdb keeps only in-frame clones here, not all; method: immunoSEQ multiplex PCR. The sample's table shows 20,000 to 30,000 clones. Sequencing input: blood buffy coat. This rearrangement joins TRBV12-3 or TRBV12-4 to TRBJ2-3; D remains unclear. This sequence was found in a woman between 18 and 75 years old with a cervical HPV16 infection that either progressed to CIN3+ or cleared (not recorded which). CDR3 DNA (partial): TGTGCCAGCAGTTTCTATAGCACAGATACG. Translated, it gives CASSFYSTDT. In full, the CDR3 reads CASSFYSTDTQYF.